A selection of T cell receptor beta chains follows, all from one sample in a study of technical replicates of blood from a few donors. Produced via immunoSEQ multiplex PCR; TCRdb's table is partial and in-frame only. The sample includes about 66,000 clones, almost 95% of them seen just once. Sequencing used T cells isolated from PBMCs. The source of these receptors is a human donor in good health. Both conserved end residues are part of each CDR3. A D gene is named only where the DNA matches it firmly. Part of the rows lack a size; the others show once, few, many or a class for expanded clones.

. . TRBJ2-7 TRBV12-5 CASAQDSRAEQYF TGTGCTAGTGCTCAGGACAGCAGGGCCGAGCAGTACTTC
. TRBD2 TRBJ2-7 TRBV6-5 CASSPGGVAYEQYF TGTGCCAGCAGCCCGGGGGGAGTGGCCTACGAGCAGTACTTC
. . TRBJ1-2 TRBV11-2 CASVHRDNEPHGYTF TGTGCCAGCGTTCACCGGGACAATGAGCCACATGGCTACACCTTC
once TRBD1 TRBJ1-3 TRBV18 CASSPLTGSGNTIYF TGTGCCAGCTCACCGCTGACAGGGTCTGGAAACACCATATATTTT
. . TRBJ1-1 TRBV30 CACRQDTEAFF TGTGCCTGCCGACAGGACACTGAAGCTTTCTTT
. TRBD1 TRBJ2-1 TRBV10-1 CASRDRVINEQFF TGCGCCAGCAGGGACAGGGTTATCAATGAGCAGTTCTTC
. TRBD2 TRBJ2-1 TRBV6-5 CASSYSRGLADEQFF TGTGCCAGCAGTTACTCGAGAGGACTAGCCGATGAGCAGTTCTTC
. TRBD2 TRBJ2-1 TRBV5-1 CASSLSGEGNNEQFF TGCGCCAGCAGTTTGTCGGGGGAGGGAAACAATGAGCAGTTCTTC
. TRBD2 TRBJ2-2 TRBV19 CASSIWTSGRRTGELFF TGTGCCAGTAGTATATGGACTAGCGGGAGACGGACCGGGGAGCTGTTTTTT
. TRBD2 TRBJ2-7 TRBV11-2 CASSLVSGKMYEQYF TGTGCCAGCAGCTTAGTCAGCGGGAAAATGTACGAGCAGTACTTC
. TRBD2 TRBJ2-1 TRBV9 CASSFLSSGSGNEQFF TGTGCCAGCAGCTTTCTGTCTAGCGGGAGTGGCAATGAGCAGTTCTTC
. TRBD1 TRBJ1-2 TRBV2 CASKWTGGNYGYTF TGTGCCAGCAAATGGACAGGGGGCAACTATGGCTACACCTTC
. TRBD1 TRBJ2-5 TRBV11-3 CASRRDRETQYF TGTGCCAGCAGACGGGACAGAGAGACCCAGTACTTC
. TRBD2 TRBJ2-1 TRBV11-2 CASSPGLAGNEQFF TGTGCCAGCAGCCCCGGACTAGCAGGGAATGAGCAGTTCTTC
. . TRBJ1-4 TRBV7-2 CASSLVNEKLFF TGTGCCAGCAGCTTAGTAAATGAAAAACTGTTTTTT
. TRBD1 TRBJ2-2 TRBV27 CASTTGDGTGELFF TGTGCCAGCACCACAGGGGACGGCACCGGGGAGCTGTTTTTT
. TRBD1 TRBJ1-1 TRBV28 CASSHTWDSPPEAFF TGTGCCAGCAGCCACACCTGGGACAGCCCGCCTGAAGCTTTCTTT
. . TRBJ2-2 TRBV19 CASSIDRGQSGELFF TGTGCCAGTAGTATAGATCGCGGACAGTCCGGGGAGCTGTTTTTT
. . TRBJ1-2 TRBV25-1 CASRNTSTGPGYTF TGTGCCAGCAGGAATACAAGTACAGGCCCTGGCTACACCTTC
few TRBD1 TRBJ1-1 TRBV9 CASSTTGDNTEAFF TGTGCCAGCAGCACCACAGGGGATAACACTGAAGCTTTCTTT
. TRBD1 TRBJ2-7 TRBV5-1 CASRLSGTGAYEQYF TGCGCCAGCAGGTTGTCCGGGACAGGGGCCTACGAGCAGTACTTC
. . TRBJ2-7 TRBV4-2 CASSQDNYEQYF TGTGCCAGCAGCCAAGATAATTACGAGCAGTACTTC
once TRBD2 TRBJ2-3 TRBV19 CASSIEAASGRTDTQYF TGTGCCAGTAGTATAGAAGCGGCCAGCGGGAGAACTGATACGCAGTATTTT
. TRBD1 TRBJ2-7 TRBV5-1 CASSTGQGTYEQYF TGCGCCAGCAGCACGGGACAGGGTACCTACGAGCAGTACTTC
. . TRBJ2-1 TRBV4-3 CASSQVRGYEQFF TGCGCCAGCAGCCAAGTTCGAGGGTATGAGCAGTTCTTC
. . TRBJ2-7 TRBV7-2 CASTMSYEQYF TGTGCCAGCACCATGAGCTACGAGCAGTACTTC
. TRBD2 TRBJ2-1 TRBV7-3 CASSLNGASGSIEQFF TGTGCCAGCAGCTTAAATGGAGCTAGCGGGAGTATTGAGCAGTTCTTC
. . TRBJ2-2 TRBV19 CASRLAFGELFF TGTGCCAGTAGACTAGCATTCGGGGAGCTGTTTTTT
. TRBD1 TRBJ2-1 TRBV19 CASSQTGRYNEQFF TGTGCCAGTAGTCAGACAGGGCGGTACAATGAGCAGTTCTTC
. TRBD1 TRBJ1-3 TRBV29-1 CSGTTGPGNTIYF TGCAGCGGAACGACAGGGCCTGGAAACACCATATATTTT
. TRBD2 TRBJ2-5 TRBV28 CASRNSGLAGDQETQYF TGTGCCAGCAGAAATAGCGGACTAGCGGGGGACCAAGAGACCCAGTACTTC
. . TRBJ2-3 TRBV4-1 CASSQVGAVSTDTQYF TGCGCCAGCAGCCAAGTTGGGGCAGTTAGCACAGATACGCAGTATTTT
. TRBD1 TRBJ2-1 TRBV4-3 CASSQGSTGYNEQFF TGCGCCAGCAGCCAAGGGTCGACAGGGTACAATGAGCAGTTCTTC
. . TRBJ1-3 TRBV18 CASSPPDSLSSGNTIYF TGTGCCAGCTCACCACCTGACAGCCTTTCCTCTGGAAACACCATATATTTT
. . TRBJ1-1 TRBV11-3 CASSTDSEAFF TGTGCCAGCAGCACCGACAGTGAAGCTTTCTTT
. . TRBJ2-7 TRBV6-1 CASSRGGWDEQYF TGTGCCAGCTCTCGAGGCGGATGGGACGAGCAGTACTTC
. . TRBJ2-7 TRBV5-1 CASSYGGEQYF TGCGCCAGCAGCTATGGGGGGGAGCAGTACTTC
once . TRBJ1-1 TRBV7-9 CASSLTVAEAFF TGTGCCAGCAGCTTAACGGTTGCCGAAGCTTTCTTT
. TRBD2 TRBJ2-3 TRBV7-9 CASSLVGLAGGDTQYF TGTGCCAGCAGCTTGGTGGGGCTAGCGGGAGGAGATACGCAGTATTTT
. . TRBJ2-7 TRBV28 CASSSSGTLYEQYF TGTGCCAGCAGTTCATCCGGGACACTCTACGAGCAGTACTTC
. . TRBJ2-5 TRBV29-1 CSGGHFQETQYF TGCAGCGGGGGACATTTTCAAGAGACCCAGTACTTC
. TRBD2 TRBJ2-7 TRBV10-3 CAISEAGGGYEQYF TGTGCCATCAGTGAAGCGGGGGGTGGCTACGAGCAGTACTTC
. . TRBJ1-2 TRBV2 CASRLIGGGHGDAF TGTGCCAGCAGGCTAATCGGGGGGGGACACGGGGACGCCTTC
. TRBD2 TRBJ2-3 TRBV11-3 CASSGLAGGPGLEDTQYF TGTGCCAGCAGTGGACTAGCGGGAGGGCCGGGTTTGGAAGATACGCAGTATTTT
. TRBD1 TRBJ1-5 TRBV6-5 CASSADRGLHQPQHF TGTGCCAGCAGCGCGGACAGGGGGCTTCATCAGCCCCAGCATTTT
. . TRBJ2-5 TRBV4-1 CASSQTPKETQYF TGCGCCAGCAGCCAGACACCGAAAGAGACCCAGTACTTC